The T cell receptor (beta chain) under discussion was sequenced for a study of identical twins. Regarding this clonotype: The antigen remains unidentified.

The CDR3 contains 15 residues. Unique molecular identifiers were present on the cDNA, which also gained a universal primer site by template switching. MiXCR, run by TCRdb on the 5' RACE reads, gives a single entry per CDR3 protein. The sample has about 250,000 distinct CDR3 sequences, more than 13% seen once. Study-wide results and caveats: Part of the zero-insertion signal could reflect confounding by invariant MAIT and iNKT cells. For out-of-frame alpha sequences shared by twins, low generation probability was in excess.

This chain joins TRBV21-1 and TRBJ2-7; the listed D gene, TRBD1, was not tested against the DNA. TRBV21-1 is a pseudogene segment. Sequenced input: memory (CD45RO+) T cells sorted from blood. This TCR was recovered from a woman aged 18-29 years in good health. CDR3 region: CASSKRGHLIYEQYF. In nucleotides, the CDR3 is TGTGCCAGCAGCAAACGTGGACATTTGATCTACGAGCAGTACTTC.